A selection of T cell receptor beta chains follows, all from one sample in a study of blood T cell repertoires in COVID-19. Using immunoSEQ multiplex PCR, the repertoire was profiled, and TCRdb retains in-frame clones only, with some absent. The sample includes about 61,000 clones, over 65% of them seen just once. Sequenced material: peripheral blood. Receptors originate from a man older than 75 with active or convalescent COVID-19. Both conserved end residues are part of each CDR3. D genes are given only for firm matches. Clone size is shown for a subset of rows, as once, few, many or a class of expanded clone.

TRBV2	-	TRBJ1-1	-	CASRAGTLEAFF	TGTGCCAGCAGGGCAGGGACACTTGAAGCTTTCTTT
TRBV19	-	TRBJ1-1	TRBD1	CASSIAGTGMNTEAFF	TGTGCCAGTAGTATAGCCGGGACAGGGATGAACACTGAAGCTTTCTTT
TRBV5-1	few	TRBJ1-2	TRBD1	CASSLQTGEIYGYTF	TGCGCCAGCAGCTTGCAAACAGGGGAGATTTATGGCTACACCTTC
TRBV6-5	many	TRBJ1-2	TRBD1	CASSYQGAGGYTF	TGTGCCAGCAGTTACCAGGGGGCAGGTGGCTACACCTTC
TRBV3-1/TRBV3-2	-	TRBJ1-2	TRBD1	CASSLKTGLSGYTF	TGTGCCAGCAGCCTTAAGACAGGGTTGAGTGGCTACACCTTC
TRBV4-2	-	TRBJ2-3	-	CASSPGKPTDTQYF	TGTGCCAGCAGCCCGGGGAAACCCACAGATACGCAGTATTTT
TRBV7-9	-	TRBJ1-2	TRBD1	CASSYLDRGRDGYTF	TGTGCCAGCAGCTACCTGGACAGGGGGCGCGACGGCTACACCTTC
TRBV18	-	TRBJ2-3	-	CASSLLSFGTDTQYF	TGTGCCAGCTCACTTCTTAGCTTTGGCACAGATACGCAGTATTTT
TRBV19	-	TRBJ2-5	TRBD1	CASTPPGQGETQYF	TGTGCCAGTACCCCCCCGGGACAGGGTGAGACCCAGTACTTC
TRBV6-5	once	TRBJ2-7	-	CASSSDWYGEQYF	TGTGCCAGCAGCTCCGACTGGTACGGGGAGCAGTACTTC
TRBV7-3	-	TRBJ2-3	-	CASSLMTGEGSDTQYF	TGTGCCAGCAGCTTAATGACGGGAGAAGGGTCAGATACGCAGTATTTT
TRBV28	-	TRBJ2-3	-	CASLPGGRPDTQYF	TGTGCCAGCCTCCCAGGGGGGAGACCAGATACGCAGTATTTT
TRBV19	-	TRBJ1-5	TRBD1	CASRSNTGAKFYSNQPQHF	TGTGCCAGTAGGTCGAATACAGGGGCCAAATTTTATAGCAATCAGCCCCAGCATTTT
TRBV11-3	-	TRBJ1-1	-	CASSMDRERKAFF	TGTGCCAGCAGCATGGACCGGGAACGAAAAGCTTTCTTT
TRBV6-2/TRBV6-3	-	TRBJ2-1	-	CASSYISIGNEQFF	TGTGCCAGCAGTTACATCTCTATTGGCAATGAGCAGTTCTTC
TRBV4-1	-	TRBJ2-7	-	CASSQEPRGTYEQYF	TGCGCCAGCAGCCAAGAGCCTAGGGGAACCTACGAGCAGTACTTC
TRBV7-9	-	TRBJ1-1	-	CASSLEVRNTEAFF	TGTGCCAGCAGCTTGGAGGTTCGGAACACTGAAGCTTTCTTT
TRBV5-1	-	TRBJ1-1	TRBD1	CASSHQGASGTEAFF	TGCGCCAGCAGCCACCAGGGGGCTAGTGGCACTGAAGCTTTCTTT
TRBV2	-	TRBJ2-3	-	CASSLRAADTQYF	TGTGCCAGCAGTCTCAGGGCGGCAGATACGCAGTATTTT
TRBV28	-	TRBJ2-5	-	CASSATVLETQYF	TGTGCCAGCAGTGCCACAGTTCTAGAGACCCAGTACTTC
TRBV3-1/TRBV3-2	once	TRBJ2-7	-	CASSQGQNYEQYF	TGTGCCAGCAGCCAAGGACAGAACTACGAGCAGTACTTC
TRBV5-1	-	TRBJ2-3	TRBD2	CASSLGYAGGPPDTQYF	TGCGCCAGCAGCTTGGGATACGCGGGAGGGCCCCCAGATACGCAGTATTTT
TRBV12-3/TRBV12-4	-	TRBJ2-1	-	CASSTGALGQFF	TGTGCCAGCAGTACTGGGGCCTTGGGGCAGTTCTTC
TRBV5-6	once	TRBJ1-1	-	CASSLVLRNTEAFF	TGTGCCAGCAGCTTGGTCCTTCGGAACACTGAAGCTTTCTTT
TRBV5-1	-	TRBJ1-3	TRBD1	CASSLVTGGFDGNTIYF	TGCGCCAGCAGCTTGGTGACAGGGGGCTTTGATGGAAACACCATATATTTT
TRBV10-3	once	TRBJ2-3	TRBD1	CAITQTGGVGDTQYF	TGTGCCATCACCCAGACAGGGGGAGTAGGAGATACGCAGTATTTT
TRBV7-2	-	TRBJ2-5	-	CASSLGPETQYF	TGTGCCAGCAGCTTGGGCCCCGAGACCCAGTACTTC
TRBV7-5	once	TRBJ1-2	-	CVRSLARGTAAFYGYTF	TGTGTCAGAAGCTTAGCGCGGGGAACAGCAGCCTTCTATGGCTACACCTTC
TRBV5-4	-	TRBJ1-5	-	CASSREGRNQPQHF	TGTGCCAGCAGCCGAGAGGGGAGGAATCAGCCCCAGCATTTT
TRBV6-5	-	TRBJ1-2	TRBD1	CASSYQGDYGYTF	TGTGCCAGCAGTTACCAGGGGGACTATGGCTACACCTTC